This entry features one T cell receptor (beta chain) sequence. Its antigen remains unidentified. The sample comes from a study of cytomegalovirus exposure and HLA in healthy donors. Germline V lookup: CDR1 LGHNA, CDR2 YNFKEQ. The germline V and J ends were trimmed by 1 base and 5 bases, with 12 bases remaining between them. The CDR3 runs to 15 residues. General study findings and limits: TCR beta chains numbering approximately 150 were designated cytomegalovirus-associated.

PCR employed 60 Vbeta and 13 Jbeta primers. Repertoires were generated with immunoSEQ multiplex PCR, while TCRdb's copy carries only in-frame clones and drops some. The sample consists of roughly 120,000 clones, around 83% of them appearing once. The sequenced sample was PBMCs. The rearrangement uses TRBV4-2 and TRBJ2-1, with a weak D call TRBD2 (6 bases). The source is a man aged 30-40 years in good health and CMV-seropositive. The CDR3 region is CASSQGGRLDNEQFF. CDR3 DNA: TGTGCCAGCAGCCAAGGGGGAAGACTAGACAATGAGCAGTTCTTC.